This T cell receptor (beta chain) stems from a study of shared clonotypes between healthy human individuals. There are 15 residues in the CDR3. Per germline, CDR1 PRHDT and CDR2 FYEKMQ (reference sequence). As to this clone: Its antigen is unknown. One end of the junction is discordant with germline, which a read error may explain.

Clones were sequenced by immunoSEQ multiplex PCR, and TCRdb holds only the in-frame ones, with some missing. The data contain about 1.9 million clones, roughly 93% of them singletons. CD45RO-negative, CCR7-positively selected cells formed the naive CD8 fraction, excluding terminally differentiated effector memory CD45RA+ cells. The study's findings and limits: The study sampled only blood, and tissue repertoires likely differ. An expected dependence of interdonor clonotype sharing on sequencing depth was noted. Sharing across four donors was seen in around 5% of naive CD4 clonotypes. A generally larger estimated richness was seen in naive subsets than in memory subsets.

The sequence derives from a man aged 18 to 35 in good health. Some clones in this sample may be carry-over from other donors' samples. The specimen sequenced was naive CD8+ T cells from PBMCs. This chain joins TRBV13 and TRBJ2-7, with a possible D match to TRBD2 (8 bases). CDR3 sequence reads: CASSLGGGRLREQYF. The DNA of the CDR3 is TGTGCCAGCAGCCTAGGGGGCGGGAGGCTTCGCGAGCAGTACTTC.